This is a list of T cell receptor beta chains from one sample in a study of shared clonotypes between healthy human individuals. The protocol was immunoSEQ multiplex PCR, while the TCRdb copy is restricted to in-frame clones and leaves out a portion. The profile shows about 980,000 clones, over 60% of them singletons. Sequenced sample: memory CD4+ T cells sorted from blood. The source of these receptors is a man between 18 and 35 years old in good health. Each CDR3 is given with its conserved first and last residue. D genes are given only for firm matches. The size entry is marked missing in some rows and otherwise reads once, few, many or a size class.

J	size	D	V	DNA	CDR3
TRBJ2-3	-	-	TRBV18	TGTGCCAGCTCACCCAATCGGGGGTCCACAGATACGCAGTATTTT	CASSPNRGSTDTQYF
TRBJ1-5	-	-	TRBV18	TGTGCCAGCTCACCAACGGGTAACCAGCCCCAGCATTTT	CASSPTGNQPQHF
TRBJ2-7	few	-	TRBV7-2	TGTGCCAGCAGCCCCCAAAGTAACAGCTACGAGCAGTACTTC	CASSPQSNSYEQYF
TRBJ2-7	-	-	TRBV4-2	TGTGCCAGCAGCCAAAGCACCGGTCAGGGGATCTACGAGCAGTACTTC	CASSQSTGQGIYEQYF
TRBJ1-6	-	-	TRBV27	TGTGCCAGCCGGGAGCGGAATAATTCACCCCTCCACTTT	CASRERNNSPLHF
TRBJ2-3	-	TRBD2	TRBV19	TGTGCCAGTAGTGTCACCGGGACTAGTTATCCGGATACGCAGTATTTT	CASSVTGTSYPDTQYF
TRBJ2-3	-	-	TRBV11-2	TGTGCCAGCAGCCTACGGGGGACATCCCAGGTAGATACGCAGTATTTT	CASSLRGTSQVDTQYF
TRBJ2-7	-	-	TRBV18	TGTGCCAGCTCACGTATGGTCGACGACGAGCAGTACTTC	CASSRMVDDEQYF
TRBJ1-3	-	-	TRBV6-5	TGTGCCACAAAACAGGGAAACACCATATATTTT	CATKQGNTIYF
TRBJ1-5	-	-	TRBV9	TGTGCCAGCAGCGTAACTCATAATCAGCCCCAGCATTTT	CASSVTHNQPQHF
TRBJ1-3	-	-	TRBV7-8	TGTGCCAGCAGCATAGGACAGACCAGCTCTGGAAACACCATATATTTT	CASSIGQTSSGNTIYF
TRBJ1-2	few	-	TRBV18	TGTGCCAGCTCACCTCGGGTAAATACTAACTATGGCTACACCTTC	CASSPRVNTNYGYTF
TRBJ2-2	-	TRBD2	TRBV6-5	TGTGCCAGCAGCCGCGGGGGAGAAATCACCGGGGAGCTGTTTTTT	CASSRGGEITGELFF
TRBJ2-2	-	TRBD2	TRBV7-2	TGTGCCAGCAGCCGTTCAAGGACTAGCGGAAACACCGGGGAGCTGTTTTTT	CASSRSRTSGNTGELFF
TRBJ1-2	-	TRBD1	TRBV7-9	TGTGCCAGCAGCCCCGGACAGGGGGCGGGAGGCTACACCTTC	CASSPGQGAGGYTF
TRBJ2-7	-	-	TRBV6-5	TGTGCCAGCAGTCCGGCAGGGGCGCGGGAGCAGTACTTC	CASSPAGAREQYF
TRBJ1-4	-	-	TRBV6-6	TGTGCCAGCAGTTTAGTACAGGGTGGCGGTGAAAAACTGTTTTTT	CASSLVQGGGEKLFF
TRBJ2-7	-	-	TRBV7-2	TGTGCCAGCACCAAGGGTACAGGGCCATACGAGCAGTACTTC	CASTKGTGPYEQYF
TRBJ2-3	-	TRBD2	TRBV19	TGTGCCAGTAGTTCTCCGGGACTAGCAGTCACAGATACGCAGTATTTT	CASSSPGLAVTDTQYF
TRBJ1-1	-	-	TRBV10-3	TGTGCCATCAGAAGGACCCTGAATACTGAAGCTTTCTTT	CAIRRTLNTEAFF
TRBJ2-7	few	TRBD1	TRBV5-1	TGCGCCAGCAACTCTGGGACAGGGGAGAATCAGCAGTACTTC	CASNSGTGENQQYF
TRBJ2-7	few	TRBD1	TRBV6-5	TGTGCCACGACTACAGGGGCGTACGAGCAGTACTTC	CATTTGAYEQYF
TRBJ2-7	once	-	TRBV30	TGTGCCTGGAACTTGGGTGGAGTTTCCTACGAGCAGTACTTC	CAWNLGGVSYEQYF
TRBJ2-3	-	TRBD1	TRBV5-1	TGCGCCAGCAGCGGGGGACAGGGCCTGGATACGCAGTATTTT	CASSGGQGLDTQYF
TRBJ2-7	many	-	TRBV5-4	TGTGCCAGCAGCCGAGACTACTCCTACGAGCAGTACTTC	CASSRDYSYEQYF
TRBJ1-5	-	-	TRBV2	TGTGCCAGCAGTGAGGGGAAACAGCCCCAGCATTTT	CASSEGKQPQHF
TRBJ2-1	-	-	TRBV6-1	TGTGCCAGTATGGAGAGCTCCTACAATGAGCAGTTCTTC	CASMESSYNEQFF
TRBJ2-7	-	TRBD2	TRBV5-1	TGCGCCAGCAGCTTGGACTCTAGCGGGGGACGCGAGCAGTACTTC	CASSLDSSGGREQYF
TRBJ2-7	-	-	TRBV27	TGTGCCAGCACCATCCCGAGGGGCGGCTACGAGCAGTACTTC	CASTIPRGGYEQYF
TRBJ2-1	-	TRBD2	TRBV19	TGTGCCAGTAGCCCCTCGGGAAGCGGGAGAAGTAATGAGCAGTTCTTC	CASSPSGSGRSNEQFF
TRBJ2-5	-	TRBD1	TRBV7-6	TGTGCCAGCAGCTTACAGGACAGGGGAGGGACCCAGTACTTC	CASSLQDRGGTQYF
TRBJ2-7	-	-	TRBV7-9	TGTGCCAGCAGCTTCGGTACGGCTGCCTACGAGCAGTACTTC	CASSFGTAAYEQYF
TRBJ2-7	-	TRBD1	TRBV6-6	TGTGCCAGCATCTCAGGGGGCGGCTACGAGCAGTACTTC	CASISGGGYEQYF
TRBJ2-7	once	-	TRBV6-1	TGTGCCAGCAGTGAACGAACCGGGAGTTACTCCTACGAGCAGTACTTC	CASSERTGSYSYEQYF
TRBJ1-3	-	-	TRBV6-6	TGTGCCAGCAGCCGATCAGGGGTGCCCTCTGGAAACACCATATATTTT	CASSRSGVPSGNTIYF
TRBJ2-7	-	-	TRBV6-1	TGTGCCAGCAGGTGGAAGCAAGACTACGAGCAGTACTTC	CASRWKQDYEQYF
TRBJ2-5	-	-	TRBV28	TGTGCCAGCACTACAGGGTCCCAAGAGACCCAGTACTTC	CASTTGSQETQYF
TRBJ2-7	once	-	TRBV9	TGTGCCAGCAGCGTACCTCCCGGGGGAAGCTCCTACGAGCAGTACTTC	CASSVPPGGSSYEQYF